Reported below is one T cell receptor beta chain. These data belong to a study of CD8 T cells in Susac syndrome. CDR3 length equals 17 residues. Trimming cost V 5 bases and J 0 bases, with 19 bases left between them. Germline V gene sequence: CDR1 PRHDT, CDR2 FYEKMQ (reference sequence). RNA, at roughly 0.45 to 1 ug, was reverse transcribed with random hexamers. TCRdb fed the immunoSEQ multiplex PCR reads into MiXCR, producing one record per CDR3 protein. The sample comprises about 160,000 distinct CDR3 sequences, just under 95% of which are singletons, and 0.13% rests with the top ten. This sequence joins TRBV13 and TRBJ1-1, with a possible D match to TRBD1 (5 bases). This sequence was found in a human donor in good health. Input material: CD4+ T cells from PBMCs. The CDR3, as DNA: TGTGCCAGCAGCCCCCGCAGGGCAGGGACTTTGAACACTGAAGCTTTCTTT. Encoded protein: CASSPRRAGTLNTEAFF.